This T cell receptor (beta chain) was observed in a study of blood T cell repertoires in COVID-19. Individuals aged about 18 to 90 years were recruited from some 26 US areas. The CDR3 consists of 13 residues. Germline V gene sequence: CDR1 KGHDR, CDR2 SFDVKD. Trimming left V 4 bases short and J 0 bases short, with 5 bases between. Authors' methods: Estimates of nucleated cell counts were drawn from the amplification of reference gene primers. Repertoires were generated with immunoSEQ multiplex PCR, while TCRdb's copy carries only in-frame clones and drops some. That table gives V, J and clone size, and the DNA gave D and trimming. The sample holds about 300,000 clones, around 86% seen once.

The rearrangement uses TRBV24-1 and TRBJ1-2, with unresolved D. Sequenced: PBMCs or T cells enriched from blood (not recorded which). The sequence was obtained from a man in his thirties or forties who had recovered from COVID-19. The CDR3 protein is CATSDPANYGYTF. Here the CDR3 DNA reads TGTGCCACCAGTGACCCTGCTAACTATGGCTACACCTTC.